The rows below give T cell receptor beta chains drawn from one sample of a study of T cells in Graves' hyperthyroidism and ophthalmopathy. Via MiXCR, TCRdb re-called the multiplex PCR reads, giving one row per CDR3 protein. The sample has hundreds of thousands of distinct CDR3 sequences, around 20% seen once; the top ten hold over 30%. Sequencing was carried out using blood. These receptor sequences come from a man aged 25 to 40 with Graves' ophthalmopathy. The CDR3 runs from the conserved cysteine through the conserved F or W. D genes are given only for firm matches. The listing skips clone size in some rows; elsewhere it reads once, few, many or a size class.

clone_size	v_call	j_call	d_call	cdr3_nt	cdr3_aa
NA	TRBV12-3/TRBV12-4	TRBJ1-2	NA	TGTGCCAGCAGTTTACGGTATAGGAACTATGGCTACACCTTC	CASSLRYRNYGYTF
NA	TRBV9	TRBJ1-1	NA	TGTGCCAGCAGCGCCCGGGACATAATGAACACTGAAGCTTTCTTT	CASSARDIMNTEAFF
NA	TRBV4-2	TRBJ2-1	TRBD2	TGTGCCAGCAGCCAAGTACCCCCTGCAGCGGGAGGTTTCGGCAATGAGCAGTTCTTC	CASSQVPPAAGGFGNEQFF
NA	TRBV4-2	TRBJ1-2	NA	TGTGCCAGCAGCCAAGGGTCAGGGACTGATGGCTACACCTTC	CASSQGSGTDGYTF
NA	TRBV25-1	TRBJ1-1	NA	TGTGCCAGCAGTTACGAAGGCGCAGGTACGAACACTGAAGCTTTCTTT	CASSYEGAGTNTEAFF
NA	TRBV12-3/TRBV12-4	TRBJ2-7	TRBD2	TGTGCCAGCAGTTTAGAGCGGGAGGGGGGCTACGAGCAGTACTTC	CASSLEREGGYEQYF
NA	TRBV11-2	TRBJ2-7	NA	TGTGCCAGCAGCCAAGGCGGGGGCCCCTACGAGCAGTACTTC	CASSQGGGPYEQYF
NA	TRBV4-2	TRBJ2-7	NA	TGTGCCAGCAGCCAAGAATCCGCGGGGCCCTTAATGGAGCAGTACTTC	CASSQESAGPLMEQYF
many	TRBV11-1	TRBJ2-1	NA	TGTGCCAGCACCCTCAAGAGGGGGATTTTCTACAATGAGCAGTTCTTC	CASTLKRGIFYNEQFF
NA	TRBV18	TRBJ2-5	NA	TGTGCCAGCTCAGAGTACAGGGAACAAGAGACCCAGTACTTC	CASSEYREQETQYF
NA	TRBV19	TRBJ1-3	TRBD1	TGTGCCAGTAGTAGCCCCGGGACAGCCGCTGGAAACACCATATATTTT	CASSSPGTAAGNTIYF
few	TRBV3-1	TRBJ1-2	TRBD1	TGTGCCAGCAGCCACAGGGGGAATGGCTACACCTTC	CASSHRGNGYTF
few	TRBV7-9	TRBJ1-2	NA	TGTGCCAGCAGCTTAGCGTCGGCAGCCGGCTACACCTTC	CASSLASAAGYTF
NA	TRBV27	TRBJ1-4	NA	TGTGCCAGCCGAGGGACAAGTGAAAAACTGTTTTTT	CASRGTSEKLFF
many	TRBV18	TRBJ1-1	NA	TGTGCCAGCTCATGGGGCAGGGACACTGAAGCTTTCTTT	CASSWGRDTEAFF
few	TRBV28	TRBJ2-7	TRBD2	TGTGCCAGCAGTTTGGGTCTAGCGGGTTACTACGAGCAGTACTTC	CASSLGLAGYYEQYF
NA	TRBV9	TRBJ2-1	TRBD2	TGTGCCAGCAGCGCGTTAGCGGGAGGTAAAAATGAGCAGTTCTTC	CASSALAGGKNEQFF
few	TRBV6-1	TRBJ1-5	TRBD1	TGTGCCAGCAGACCTGGACAGGGTAATCAGCCCCAGCATTTT	CASRPGQGNQPQHF
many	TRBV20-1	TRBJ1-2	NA	TGCAGTGACACAGGGCGGCCAGGCTATGGCTACACCTTC	CSDTGRPGYGYTF
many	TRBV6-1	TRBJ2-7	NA	TGTGCCAGCAGCTCGGGCCCGGGGGCCTACGAGCAGTACTTC	CASSSGPGAYEQYF
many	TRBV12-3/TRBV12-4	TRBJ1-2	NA	TGTGCCAGCAGTCAAGCGGGGCCAGATGGCTACACCTTC	CASSQAGPDGYTF
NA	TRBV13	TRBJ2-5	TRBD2	TGTGCCAGCAGCTCCGGAGTCGGGACTAGCGGGGAAGAGACCCAGTACTTC	CASSSGVGTSGEETQYF
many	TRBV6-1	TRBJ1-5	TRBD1	TGTGCCAGCAGTAACCCCGGGACAGGGGGGCTTCGCAATCAGCCCCAGCATTTT	CASSNPGTGGLRNQPQHF
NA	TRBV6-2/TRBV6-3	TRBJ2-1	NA	TGTGCCAGCAGTCTTAGGGAGGTTTCCTACAATGAGCAGTTCTTC	CASSLREVSYNEQFF
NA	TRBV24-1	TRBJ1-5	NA	TGTGCCACCAGTGAAGGGGACCCCAATCAGCCCCAGCATTTT	CATSEGDPNQPQHF
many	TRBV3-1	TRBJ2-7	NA	TGTGCCAGCAGCCCTCGGGACTTTTACGAGCAGTACTTC	CASSPRDFYEQYF
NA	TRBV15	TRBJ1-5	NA	TGTGCCACCAGCAGCGAGGCACAGGACCGCAATCAGCCCCAGCATTTT	CATSSEAQDRNQPQHF
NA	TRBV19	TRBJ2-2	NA	TGTGCCAGTAGGCCAGGAAACTGGTACCGAAACACCGGGGAGCTGTTTTTT	CASRPGNWYRNTGELFF
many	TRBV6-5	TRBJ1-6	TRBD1	TGTGCCAGCAGTTACTCGCTCCCGGGACAGGGGCATTCACCCCTCCACTTT	CASSYSLPGQGHSPLHF
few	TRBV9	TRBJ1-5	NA	TGTGCCAGCACGTGGGGGTATGGCAATCAGCCCCAGCATTTT	CASTWGYGNQPQHF
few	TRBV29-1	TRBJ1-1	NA	TGCAGCGTTGGAACGCCAGATGAAGCTTTCTTT	CSVGTPDEAFF
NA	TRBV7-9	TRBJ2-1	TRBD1	TGTGCCAGCTGCGTGACAGGGAATTGTAGTAATGAGCAGTTCTTC	CASCVTGNCSNEQFF
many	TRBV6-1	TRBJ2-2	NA	TGTGCCAGCAGTTACGCGGCCGGGGGCGGTAGCACCGGGGAGCTGTTTTTT	CASSYAAGGGSTGELFF
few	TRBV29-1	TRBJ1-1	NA	TGCAGCGTGGCCCGACGGATGAACACTGAAGCTTTCTTT	CSVARRMNTEAFF
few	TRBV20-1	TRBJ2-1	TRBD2	TGCAGTGCTAGGGGCGGGAGAGGGTTAAATGAGCAGTTCTTC	CSARGGRGLNEQFF
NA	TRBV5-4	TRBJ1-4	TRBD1	TGTGCCAGCAGCCGGGACAGGGGGGTTGAAAAACTGTTTTTT	CASSRDRGVEKLFF
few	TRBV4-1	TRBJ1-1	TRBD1	TGCGCCAGCAGCCTCCAACAGGGGTTACGTACTGAAGCTTTCTTT	CASSLQQGLRTEAFF
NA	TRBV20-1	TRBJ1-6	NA	TGCAGTGCTAGAGATGTTGGGATGTTGGGTTCACCCCTCCACTTT	CSARDVGMLGSPLHF
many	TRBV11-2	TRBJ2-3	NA	TGTGCCAGCAGCTCCACGCCCCAGGGGAACATATATACGCAGTATTTT	CASSSTPQGNIYTQYF
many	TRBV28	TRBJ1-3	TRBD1	TGTGCCAGCAGTTTTCTCAGGGGGCAAGGAAACACCATATATTTT	CASSFLRGQGNTIYF
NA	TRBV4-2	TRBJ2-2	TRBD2	TGTGCCAGCAGCCACCTGGTGGGGTTAGCGGGAGGGAACACCGGGGAGCTGTTTTTT	CASSHLVGLAGGNTGELFF
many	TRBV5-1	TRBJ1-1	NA	TGCGCCAGCAGCTTGGACGGACAATCAGCTTTCTTT	CASSLDGQSAFF
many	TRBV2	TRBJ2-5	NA	TGTGCCAGCAGTCCCCCCGGTGTTCAAGAGACCCAGTACTTC	CASSPPGVQETQYF
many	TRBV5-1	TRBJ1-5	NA	TGCGCCAGCAGCTTGGATCCGGGGCGCGATCAGCCCCAGCATTTT	CASSLDPGRDQPQHF
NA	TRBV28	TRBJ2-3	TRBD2	TGTGCCAGCACCTCTGGCGGGAGCTCAGATACGCAGTATTTT	CASTSGGSSDTQYF
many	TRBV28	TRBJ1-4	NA	TGTGCCAGCAGTTTCTCTGGAAAACTGTTTTTT	CASSFSGKLFF
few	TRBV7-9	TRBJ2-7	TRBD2	TGTGCCAGCAGCTCCCCCGGGACTAGGGCCTACGAGCAGTACTTC	CASSSPGTRAYEQYF
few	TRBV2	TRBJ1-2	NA	TGTGCCAGCCGGGGCTGGGGCAAAAAGGGCTACACCTTC	CASRGWGKKGYTF
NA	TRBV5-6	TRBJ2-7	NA	TGTGCCAGCACCTTGGAGGGAGGCTCCTACGAGCAGTACTTC	CASTLEGGSYEQYF